Each of the 5 T cell receptor beta chains below was sequenced from the same sample in a study of multiple sclerosis patients with progressive multifocal leukoencephalopathy. Here immunoSEQ multiplex PCR was the method, and the copy in TCRdb shows in-frame clones only, minus some. The sample includes about 30,000 clones, around 87% of them seen just once. Documented time point: approximately 12 months of natalizumab therapy. The sample here was PBMCs, taken from a patient treated with natalizumab. These receptors were obtained from a human donor with multiple sclerosis.

This clone was found a few times. This sequence joins TRBV4-1 and TRBJ2-7, with 7 nucleotides matching TRBD2. V was clipped by 0 bases and J by 0 bases; unmatched bases: 8. Looked up from germline, CDR1 is MGHRA and CDR2 is YSYEKL. CDR3 length: 17 residues. Here the CDR3 DNA reads TGCGCCAGCAGCCAAGATCTTGGGGGGGTCAGCTCCTACGAGCAGTACTTC. Translated, it gives CASSQDLGGVSSYEQYF.

J is TRBJ2-4 and V is TRBV10-2, with 10 bases lining up with TRBD1. The CDR3 contains 14 residues. Germline lookup yields CDR1 WSHSY and CDR2 SAAADI. Trimming cost V 6 bases and J 7 bases; bases outside gene matches: 6. The CDR3 DNA reads TGCGCCAGCAGGGGGACAGGGGTTTCGAACATTCAGTACTTC. This codes for CASRGTGVSNIQYF.

This clone appeared a single time. The genes are TRBV19 and TRBJ1-2; possibly TRBD1 for D (6 bases). The germline gives CDR1 LNHDA, CDR2 SQIVND (reference sequence). The CDR3 is 15 amino acids. The ends were cut back, 5 bases at V and 1 base at J, with 14 bases in the middle. CDR3 residues: CASSPRDTGNYGYTF. In DNA, the CDR3 is TGTGCCAGTAGTCCAAGGGACACCGGTAACTATGGCTACACCTTC.

V gene TRBV2 combines with J gene TRBJ1-5, with D maybe TRBD1 (6 bases). Germline assignment: CDR1 SNHLY and CDR2 FYNNEI. CDR3 size: 15 residues. Trimming removed 3 bases from V and 3 bases from J, with 12 bases in between. The CDR3: CASSERDINNQPQHF. Here the CDR3 DNA reads TGTGCCAGCAGTGAGCGGGACATCAACAATCAGCCCCAGCATTTT.

The J gene is TRBJ1-3, the V gene TRBV9; no clear D. Trimming pared 3 bases from V and 1 base from J, leaving 11 bases between. From germline, CDR1 is SGDLS and CDR2 YYNGEE. The CDR3 consists of 15 residues. This CDR3 is CASSDSYLSGNTIYF. The DNA of the CDR3 is TGTGCCAGCAGCGACTCATACCTTTCTGGAAACACCATATATTTT.